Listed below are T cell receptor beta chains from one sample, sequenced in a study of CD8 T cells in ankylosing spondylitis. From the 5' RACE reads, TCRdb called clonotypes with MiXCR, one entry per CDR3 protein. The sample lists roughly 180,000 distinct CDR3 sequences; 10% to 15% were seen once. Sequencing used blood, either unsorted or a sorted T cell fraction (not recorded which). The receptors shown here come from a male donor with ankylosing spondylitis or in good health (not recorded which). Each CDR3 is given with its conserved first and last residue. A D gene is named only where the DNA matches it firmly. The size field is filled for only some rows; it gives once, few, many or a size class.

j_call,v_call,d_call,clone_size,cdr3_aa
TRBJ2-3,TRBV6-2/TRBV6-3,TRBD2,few,CASSPTASSGGSTDTQYF
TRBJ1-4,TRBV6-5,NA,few,CASSSSLNSGEKLFF
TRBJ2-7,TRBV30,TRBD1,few,CAWSRGGRQGRYEQYF
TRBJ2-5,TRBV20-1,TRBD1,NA,CSAKDRGTYQETQYF
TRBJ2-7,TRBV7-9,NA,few,CASSHRAGEVYEQYF
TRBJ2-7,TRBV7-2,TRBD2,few,CASSRGGLYEQYF
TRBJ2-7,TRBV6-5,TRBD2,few,CASSYSTSGAYEQYF
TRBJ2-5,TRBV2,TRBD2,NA,CASRSPLAGGQGGETQYF
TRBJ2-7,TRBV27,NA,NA,CAGSLSSKLEQYF
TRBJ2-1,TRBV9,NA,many,CASSAGTLPNEQFF
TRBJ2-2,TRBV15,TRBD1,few,CATYPGQGAGELFF
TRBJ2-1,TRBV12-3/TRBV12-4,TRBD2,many,CASRPGTSLLEQFF
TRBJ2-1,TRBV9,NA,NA,CASSVPSHDNEQFF
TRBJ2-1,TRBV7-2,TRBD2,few,CASSLAALGGRTHNEQFF
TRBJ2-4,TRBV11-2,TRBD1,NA,CASSQLTGAKNIQYF
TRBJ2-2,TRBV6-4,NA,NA,CASRRGGKLFF
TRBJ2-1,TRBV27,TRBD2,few,CASSFIAGGPYNEQFF
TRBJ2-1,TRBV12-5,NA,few,CASGIGLQRWGEQFF
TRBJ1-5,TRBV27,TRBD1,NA,CASSLRQGDQPQHF
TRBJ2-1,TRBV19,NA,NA,CASSPLLLSYNEQFF
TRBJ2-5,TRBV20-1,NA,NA,CSPFSFRDRLTQETQYF
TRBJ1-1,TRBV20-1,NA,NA,CSASQGWNTEAFF
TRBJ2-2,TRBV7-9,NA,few,CASSLSGGGNTGELFF
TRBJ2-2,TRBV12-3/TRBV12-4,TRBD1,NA,CASSTGGRTGELFF
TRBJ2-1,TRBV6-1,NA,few,CASSEGDEQFF
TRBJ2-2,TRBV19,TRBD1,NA,CASSMGDRVTGELFF
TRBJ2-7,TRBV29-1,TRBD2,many,CSVGVSSGRYEQYF
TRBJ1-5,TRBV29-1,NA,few,CSVARGSNQPQHF
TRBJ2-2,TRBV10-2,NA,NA,CASSAGFVGELFF
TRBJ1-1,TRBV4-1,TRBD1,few,CASSQLGQANTEAFF
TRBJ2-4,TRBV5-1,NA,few,CASSSLRIAKNIQYF
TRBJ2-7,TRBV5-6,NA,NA,CASSPIGTTEQYF
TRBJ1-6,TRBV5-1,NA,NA,CASSLADGATTPLHF
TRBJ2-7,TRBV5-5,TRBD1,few,CASSPRGRDYEQYF
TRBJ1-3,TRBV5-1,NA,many,CASSLEGTSGNTIYF
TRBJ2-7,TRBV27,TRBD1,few,CASTSGTGALTGEQYF
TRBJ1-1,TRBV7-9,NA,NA,CASSPPGSLSANTEAFF
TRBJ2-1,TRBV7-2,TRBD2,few,CASSLVSGGKNNEQFF
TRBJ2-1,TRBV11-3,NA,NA,CASSLESNSNEQFF
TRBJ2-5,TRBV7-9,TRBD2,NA,CASSRGSQETQYF
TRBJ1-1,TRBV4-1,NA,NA,CASSQGGMRTEAFF
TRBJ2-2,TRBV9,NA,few,CASSPGHTGKTGELFF
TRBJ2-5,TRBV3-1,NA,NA,CASRDVARGGEETQYF
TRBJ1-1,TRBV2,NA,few,CASSEFRGYTEAFF
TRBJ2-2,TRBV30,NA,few,CAWTDRLNTGELFF
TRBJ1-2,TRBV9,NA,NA,CASSADSGRFYGYTF
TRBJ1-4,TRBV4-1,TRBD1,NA,CASSPQGITNEKLFF
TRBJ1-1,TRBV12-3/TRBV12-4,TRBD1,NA,CASRDRGALTAATEAFF
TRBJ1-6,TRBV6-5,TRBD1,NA,CASSYLSGGDSPLHF
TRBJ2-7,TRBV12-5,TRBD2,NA,CASGSPGLAGGPTYEQYF
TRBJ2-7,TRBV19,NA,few,CASRDGPSYEQYF
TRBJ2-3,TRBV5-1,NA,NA,CASIPDSEVTDTQYF